These T cell receptor beta chains were read from a single sample in a study of beta chain features in type 1 diabetes. The protocol was immunoSEQ multiplex PCR, while the TCRdb copy is restricted to in-frame clones and leaves out a portion. The table lists fewer than 400,000 clones, 9.3% of them singletons. Sequencing used central memory CD4+ T cells from blood. Receptor source: a man aged 30 to 39 with type 1 diabetes. The CDR3 runs from the conserved cysteine through the conserved F or W. Fields, in order: D gene, J gene, clone size, V gene, CDR3 protein, CDR3 DNA. The D gene is left open where the match is weak. Where a row states a size, it is once, few, many or the class of an expanded clone; other rows omit it.

D: .
J: TRBJ2-7
size: few
V: TRBV5-4
CDR3: CASSPPGDSYEQYF
DNA: TGTGCCAGCAGCCCTCCCGGGGACTCCTACGAGCAGTACTTC

D: .
J: TRBJ1-3
size: few
V: TRBV5-6
CDR3: CASSLLDPGNTIYF
DNA: TGTGCCAGCAGCTTGTTAGACCCTGGAAACACCATATATTTT

D: TRBD1
J: TRBJ2-5
size: few
V: TRBV12-5
CDR3: CATATGEETQYF
DNA: TGTGCTACCGCGACAGGGGAAGAGACCCAGTACTTC

D: .
J: TRBJ2-3
size: few
V: TRBV5-1
CDR3: CASSFRGSSTDTQYF
DNA: TGCGCCAGCAGCTTCCGGGGGAGCAGCACAGATACGCAGTATTTT

D: TRBD2
J: TRBJ2-3
size: .
V: TRBV28
CDR3: CASSFLPSGGGTDTQYF
DNA: TGTGCCAGCAGTTTCCTCCCTAGCGGGGGGGGCACAGATACGCAGTATTTT

D: .
J: TRBJ2-7
size: few
V: TRBV9
CDR3: CASSFRVGPYEQYF
DNA: TGTGCCAGCAGCTTTCGAGTAGGTCCCTACGAGCAGTACTTC

D: TRBD1
J: TRBJ2-4
size: .
V: TRBV30
CDR3: CAWSTGTGKNIQYF
DNA: TGTGCCTGGAGTACAGGGACAGGCAAAAACATTCAGTACTTC

D: .
J: TRBJ2-7
size: .
V: TRBV18
CDR3: CASSPNRQTYEQYF
DNA: TGTGCCAGCTCACCAAACCGACAGACCTACGAGCAGTACTTC

D: .
J: TRBJ1-1
size: .
V: TRBV18
CDR3: CASSPPMNTEAFF
DNA: TGTGCCAGCTCACCACCGATGAACACTGAAGCTTTCTTT

D: TRBD1
J: TRBJ2-3
size: .
V: TRBV7-9
CDR3: CASILGWTGGTDTQYF
DNA: TGTGCCAGCATTCTCGGATGGACAGGGGGAACAGATACGCAGTATTTT

D: .
J: TRBJ1-4
size: .
V: TRBV9
CDR3: CASSAHPTEKKLFF
DNA: TGTGCCAGCAGCGCCCACCCGACAGAGAAAAAACTGTTTTTT

D: .
J: TRBJ2-5
size: .
V: TRBV6-1
CDR3: CASSVSLAETQYF
DNA: TGTGCCAGCAGTGTGTCACTTGCGGAGACCCAGTACTTC

D: .
J: TRBJ2-3
size: .
V: TRBV6-5
CDR3: CASSYRVDSTDTQYF
DNA: TGTGCCAGCAGTTACAGGGTGGATAGCACAGATACGCAGTATTTT

D: TRBD1
J: TRBJ1-5
size: few
V: TRBV19
CDR3: CASSIWAGQGGQPQHF
DNA: TGTGCCAGTAGTATATGGGCGGGACAGGGCGGTCAGCCCCAGCATTTT

D: .
J: TRBJ2-3
size: .
V: TRBV7-2
CDR3: CASSSEGTSALDTQYF
DNA: TGTGCCAGCAGCTCCGAAGGGACTTCAGCTTTAGATACGCAGTATTTT

D: TRBD2
J: TRBJ2-7
size: .
V: TRBV29-1
CDR3: CSVARTSEDEQYF
DNA: TGCAGCGTTGCGCGGACTAGCGAGGACGAGCAGTACTTC

D: TRBD2
J: TRBJ2-3
size: .
V: TRBV7-2
CDR3: CASSFGLAGAGDTQYF
DNA: TGTGCCAGCAGCTTCGGGCTAGCGGGGGCGGGAGATACGCAGTATTTT

D: TRBD2
J: TRBJ2-2
size: .
V: TRBV6-6
CDR3: CPRRGSNTGELFF
DNA: TGTCCAAGGCGGGGGTCGAACACCGGGGAGCTGTTTTTT

D: .
J: TRBJ2-3
size: few
V: TRBV2
CDR3: CASSEAGTYTDTQYF
DNA: TGTGCCAGCAGTGAGGCTGGGACTTACACAGATACGCAGTATTTT

D: .
J: TRBJ1-2
size: few
V: TRBV4-3
CDR3: CASSQDLAGNYGYTF
DNA: TGCGCCAGCAGCCAAGATCTAGCAGGCAACTATGGCTACACCTTC

D: TRBD2
J: TRBJ2-7
size: few
V: TRBV5-1
CDR3: CASKELAGSKDEQYF
DNA: TGCGCCAGCAAGGAGCTAGCGGGGTCCAAGGACGAGCAGTACTTC

D: .
J: TRBJ1-5
size: .
V: TRBV7-2
CDR3: CASSRVMAGINSNQPQHF
DNA: TGTGCCAGCAGCCGAGTAATGGCAGGGATAAATAGCAATCAGCCCCAGCATTTT

D: TRBD2
J: TRBJ2-5
size: .
V: TRBV7-9
CDR3: CASSSAGGQETQYF
DNA: TGTGCCAGCAGCTCGGCCGGGGGGCAAGAGACCCAGTACTTC

D: TRBD1
J: TRBJ1-5
size: .
V: TRBV6-5
CDR3: CASSYFQGAAQPQHF
DNA: TGTGCCAGCAGTTACTTCCAGGGGGCGGCCCAGCCCCAGCATTTT

D: .
J: TRBJ1-5
size: few
V: TRBV9
CDR3: CASSGIPSQPQHF
DNA: TGTGCCAGCAGCGGGATCCCGAGTCAGCCCCAGCATTTT

D: .
J: TRBJ2-7
size: .
V: TRBV29-1
CDR3: CSVDAKGQGSHEQYF
DNA: TGCAGCGTTGACGCCAAGGGCCAGGGGAGCCACGAGCAGTACTTC

D: TRBD1
J: TRBJ2-5
size: .
V: TRBV7-8
CDR3: CASSSGQGKETQYF
DNA: TGTGCCAGCAGCAGCGGACAGGGGAAAGAGACCCAGTACTTC

D: .
J: TRBJ2-1
size: few
V: TRBV7-9
CDR3: CASSLARDNEQFF
DNA: TGTGCCAGCAGCTTAGCGAGGGACAATGAGCAGTTCTTC

D: .
J: TRBJ2-5
size: .
V: TRBV28
CDR3: CASTVFGETQYF
DNA: TGTGCCAGCACCGTGTTTGGGGAGACCCAGTACTTC

D: TRBD1
J: TRBJ1-6
size: .
V: TRBV30
CDR3: CAWNDGQVYNSPLHF
DNA: TGTGCCTGGAATGATGGACAGGTTTATAATTCACCCCTCCACTTT

D: .
J: TRBJ2-7
size: .
V: TRBV10-3
CDR3: CAISGGQAGRDEQYF
DNA: TGTGCCATCTCAGGAGGGCAGGCCGGCCGAGACGAGCAGTACTTC

D: TRBD1
J: TRBJ2-2
size: .
V: TRBV6-5
CDR3: CASSPQGSGELFF
DNA: TGTGCCAGCAGTCCACAGGGGTCCGGGGAGCTGTTTTTT

D: .
J: TRBJ2-6
size: few
V: TRBV4-1
CDR3: CASSQGASGSGANVLTF
DNA: TGCGCCAGCAGCCAAGGCGCCTCAGGGTCTGGGGCCAACGTCCTGACTTTC

D: .
J: TRBJ2-7
size: .
V: TRBV30
CDR3: CAWKGGARGEQYF
DNA: TGTGCCTGGAAAGGGGGGGCTCGAGGGGAGCAGTACTTC

D: TRBD2
J: TRBJ2-1
size: few
V: TRBV29-1
CDR3: CSVATSGGQHYNEQFF
DNA: TGCAGCGTTGCGACTAGCGGGGGGCAACACTACAATGAGCAGTTCTTC

D: .
J: TRBJ1-2
size: many
V: TRBV4-3
CDR3: CASSQDIQGTYGYTF
DNA: TGCGCCAGCAGCCAAGATATCCAGGGGACCTATGGCTACACCTTC

D: TRBD1
J: TRBJ2-2
size: .
V: TRBV5-4
CDR3: CASSLASGGLSTGELFF
DNA: TGTGCCAGCAGCTTGGCCTCAGGGGGCTTAAGCACCGGGGAGCTGTTTTTT

D: .
J: TRBJ2-1
size: many
V: TRBV18
CDR3: CASSPTSRKNNEQFF
DNA: TGTGCCAGCTCGCCCACTAGCAGGAAAAACAATGAGCAGTTCTTC

D: TRBD1
J: TRBJ2-5
size: few
V: TRBV11-2
CDR3: CASSSGTGGGETQYF
DNA: TGTGCCAGCAGCTCCGGGACAGGGGGAGGAGAGACCCAGTACTTC

D: TRBD1
J: TRBJ1-2
size: few
V: TRBV10-3
CDR3: CAIRRSVDRGYGYTF
DNA: TGTGCCATCAGGCGTAGTGTAGACAGGGGCTATGGCTACACCTTC